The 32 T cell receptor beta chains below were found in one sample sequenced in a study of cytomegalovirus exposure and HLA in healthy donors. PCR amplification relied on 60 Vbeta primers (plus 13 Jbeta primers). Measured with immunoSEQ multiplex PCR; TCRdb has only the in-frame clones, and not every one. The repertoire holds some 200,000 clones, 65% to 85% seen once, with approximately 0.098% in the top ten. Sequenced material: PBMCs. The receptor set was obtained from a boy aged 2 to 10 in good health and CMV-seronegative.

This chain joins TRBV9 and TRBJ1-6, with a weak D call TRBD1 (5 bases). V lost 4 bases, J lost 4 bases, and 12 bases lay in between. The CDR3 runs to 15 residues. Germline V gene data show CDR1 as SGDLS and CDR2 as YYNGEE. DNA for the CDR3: TGTGCCAGCAGCCCCCGGAGGGGATATAATTCACCCCTCCACTTT. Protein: CASSPRRGYNSPLHF.

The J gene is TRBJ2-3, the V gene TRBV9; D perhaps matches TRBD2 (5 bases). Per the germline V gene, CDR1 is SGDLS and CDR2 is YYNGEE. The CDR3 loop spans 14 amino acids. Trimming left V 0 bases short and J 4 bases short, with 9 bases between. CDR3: CASSVVAWSDTQYF. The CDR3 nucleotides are TGTGCCAGCAGCGTAGTAGCGTGGTCAGATACGCAGTATTTT. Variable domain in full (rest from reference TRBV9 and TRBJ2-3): DSGVTQTPKHLITATGQRVTLRCSPRSGDLSVYWYQQSLDQGLQFLIQYYNGEERAKGNILERFSAQQFPDLHSELNLSSLELGDSALYFCASSVVAWSDTQYFGPGTRLTVL.

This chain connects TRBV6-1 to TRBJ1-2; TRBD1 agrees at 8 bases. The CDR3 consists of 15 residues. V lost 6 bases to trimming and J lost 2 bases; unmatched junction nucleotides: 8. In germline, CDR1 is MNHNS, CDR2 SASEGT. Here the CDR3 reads CASRPGTGTNYGYTF. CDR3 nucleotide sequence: TGTGCCAGCAGACCCGGGACAGGAACAAACTATGGCTACACCTTC.

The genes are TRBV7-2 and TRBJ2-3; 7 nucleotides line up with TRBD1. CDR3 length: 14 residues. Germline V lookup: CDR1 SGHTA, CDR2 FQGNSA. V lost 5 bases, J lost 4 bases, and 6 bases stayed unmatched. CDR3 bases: TGTGCCAGCAGCCCGCCAGGGGGAGCAGATACGCAGTATTTT. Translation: CASSPPGGADTQYF.

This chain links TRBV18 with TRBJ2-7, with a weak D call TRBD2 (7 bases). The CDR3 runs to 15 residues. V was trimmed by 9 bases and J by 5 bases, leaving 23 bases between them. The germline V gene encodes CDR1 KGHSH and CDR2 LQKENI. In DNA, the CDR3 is TGTGCCAGTTCTCCGTGGGGGGGCGCCGCGGACGAGCAGTACTTC. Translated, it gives CASSPWGGAADEQYF.

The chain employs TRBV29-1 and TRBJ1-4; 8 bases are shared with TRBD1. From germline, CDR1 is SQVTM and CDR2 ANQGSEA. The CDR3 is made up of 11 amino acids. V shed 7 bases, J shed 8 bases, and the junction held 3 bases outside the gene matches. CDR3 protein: CSARDREKLFF. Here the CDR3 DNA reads TGCAGCGCTAGGGACAGGGAAAAACTGTTTTTT.

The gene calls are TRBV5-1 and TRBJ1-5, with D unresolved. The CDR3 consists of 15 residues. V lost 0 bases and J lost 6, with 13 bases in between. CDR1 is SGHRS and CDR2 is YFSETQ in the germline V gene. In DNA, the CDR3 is TGCGCCAGCAGCTTGGTGGGAGGAGAGGGTCAGCCCCAGCATTTT. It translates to CASSLVGGEGQPQHF.

The CDR3 DNA reads TGCGCCAGCAGCCAAGAAGCCTCACAGGGGCGAACTGAAGCTTTCTTT. Its protein product is CASSQEASQGRTEAFF. V usage is TRBV4-1 and J usage is TRBJ1-1; the match to TRBD1 covers 7 bases. The CDR3 loop spans 16 amino acids. The trim removed 0 bases at V and 5 bases at J, leaving 9 bases unmatched. The V gene's germline CDR1 is MGHRA and CDR2 YSYEKL.

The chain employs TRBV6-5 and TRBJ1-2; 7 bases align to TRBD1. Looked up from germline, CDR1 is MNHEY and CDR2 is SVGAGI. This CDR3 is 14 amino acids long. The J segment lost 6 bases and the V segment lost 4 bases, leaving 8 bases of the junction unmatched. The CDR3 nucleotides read TGTGCCAGCAGTTCCCGACCACAGGGGAATGGCTACACCTTC. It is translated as CASSSRPQGNGYTF.

The DNA of the CDR3 is TGTGCCAGCAGCGCCAAGCGGGTCACCTACAATGAGCAGTTCTTC. As protein: CASSAKRVTYNEQFF. The J gene is TRBJ2-1, the V gene TRBV7-2; tentatively, D is TRBD2 (6 bases). The CDR3 contains 15 residues. Germline V gives CDR1 SGHTA, CDR2 FQGNSA. Trimming removed 5 bases at V and 2 bases at J, with 13 bases between.

CDR3 in DNA: TGTGCCAGCTCACCACCCATGGGGGCATCTCTCCGTCATGGGACCCAGTACTTC. Protein product: CASSPPMGASLRHGTQYF. This chain links TRBV18 with TRBJ2-5; tentatively, D is TRBD1 (6 bases). The CDR3 covers 18 residues. V gave up 0 bases and J gave up 7 bases, with 24 bases separating them. Germline loops: CDR1 KGHSH, CDR2 LQKENI.

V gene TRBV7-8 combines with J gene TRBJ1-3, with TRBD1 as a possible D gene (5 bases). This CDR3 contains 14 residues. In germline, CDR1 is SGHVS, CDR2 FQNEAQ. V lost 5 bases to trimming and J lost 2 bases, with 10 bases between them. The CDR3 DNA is TGTGCCAGCAGCATAGACAGAACTGGAAACACCATATATTTT. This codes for CASSIDRTGNTIYF. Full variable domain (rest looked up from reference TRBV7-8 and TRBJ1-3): GAGVSQSPRYKVAKRGQDVALRCDPISGHVSLFWYQQALGQGPEFLTYFQNEAQLDKSGLPSDRFFAERPEGSVSTLKIQRTQQEDSAVYLCASSIDRTGNTIYFGEGSWLTVV.

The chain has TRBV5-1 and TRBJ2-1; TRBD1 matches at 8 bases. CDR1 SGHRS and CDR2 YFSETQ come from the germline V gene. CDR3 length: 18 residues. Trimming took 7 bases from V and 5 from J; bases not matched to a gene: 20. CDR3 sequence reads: CASRAGQGRAWYNNEQFF. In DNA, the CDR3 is TGCGCCAGCCGTGCCGGACAGGGTAGGGCTTGGTACAACAATGAGCAGTTCTTC.

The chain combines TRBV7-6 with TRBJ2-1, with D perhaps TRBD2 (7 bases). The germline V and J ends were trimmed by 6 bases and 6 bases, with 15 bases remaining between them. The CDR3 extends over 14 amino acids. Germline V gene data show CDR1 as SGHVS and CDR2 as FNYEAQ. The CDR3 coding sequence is TGTGCCAGCAGGCGGGGGCCCAGGGGCAATGAGCAGTTCTTC. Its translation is CASRRGPRGNEQFF. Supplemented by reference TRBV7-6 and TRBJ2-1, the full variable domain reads GAGVSQSPRYKVTKRGQDVALRCDPISGHVSLYWYRQALGQGPEFLTYFNYEAQQDKSGLPNDRFSAERPEGSISTLTIQRTEQRDSAMYRCASRRGPRGNEQFFGPGTRLTVL.

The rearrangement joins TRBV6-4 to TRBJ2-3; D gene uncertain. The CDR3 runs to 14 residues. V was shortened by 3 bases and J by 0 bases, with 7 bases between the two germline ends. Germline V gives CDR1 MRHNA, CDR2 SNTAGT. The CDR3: CASSEGPSTDTQYF. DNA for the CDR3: TGTGCCAGCAGTGAGGGCCCTAGCACAGATACGCAGTATTTT.

The CDR3: CARSIGSGSDEQFF. As DNA, the CDR3 is TGTGCCAGAAGCATCGGGAGCGGTTCGGATGAGCAGTTCTTC. The chain links TRBV5-3 to TRBJ2-1; possible D gene TRBD2, 6 bases. TRBV5-3 is recorded as an ORF, its role being uncertain. The V gene lost 4 bases and the J gene lost 8 bases, with 16 bases spanning the gap. The CDR3 is 14 residues long.

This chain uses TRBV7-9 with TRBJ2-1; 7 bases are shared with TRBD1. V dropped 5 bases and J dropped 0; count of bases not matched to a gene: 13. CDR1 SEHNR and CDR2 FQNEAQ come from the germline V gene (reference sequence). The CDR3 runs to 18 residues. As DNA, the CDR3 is TGTGCCAGCAGCCAGCCCCGACAGGGACCAAGCTCCTACAATGAGCAGTTCTTC. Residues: CASSQPRQGPSSYNEQFF.

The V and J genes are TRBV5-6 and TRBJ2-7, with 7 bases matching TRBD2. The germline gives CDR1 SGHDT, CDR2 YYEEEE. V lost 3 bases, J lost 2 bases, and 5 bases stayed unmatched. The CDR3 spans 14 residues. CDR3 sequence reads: CASSWREGPYEQYF. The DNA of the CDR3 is TGTGCCAGCAGCTGGAGGGAGGGTCCCTACGAGCAGTACTTC.

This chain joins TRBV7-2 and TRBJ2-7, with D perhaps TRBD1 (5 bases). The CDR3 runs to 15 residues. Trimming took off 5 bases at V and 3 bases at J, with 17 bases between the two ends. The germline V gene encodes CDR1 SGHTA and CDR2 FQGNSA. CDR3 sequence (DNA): TGTGCCAGCAGCCCCTCCTTAGGGGCAAGCTACGAGCAGTACTTC. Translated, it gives CASSPSLGASYEQYF.

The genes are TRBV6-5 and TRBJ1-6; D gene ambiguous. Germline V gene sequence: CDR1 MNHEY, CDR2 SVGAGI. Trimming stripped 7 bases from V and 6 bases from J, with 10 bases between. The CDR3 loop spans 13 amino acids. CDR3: CASKPAFNSPLHF. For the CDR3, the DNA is TGTGCCAGCAAGCCCGCTTTTAATTCACCCCTCCACTTT.

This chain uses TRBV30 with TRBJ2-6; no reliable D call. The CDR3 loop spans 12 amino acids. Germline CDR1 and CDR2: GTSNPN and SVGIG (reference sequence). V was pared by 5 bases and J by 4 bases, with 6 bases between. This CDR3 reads CAWATGANVLTF. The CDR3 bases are TGTGCCTGGGCTACCGGGGCCAACGTCCTGACTTTC. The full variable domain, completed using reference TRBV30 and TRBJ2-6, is SQTIHQWPATLVQPVGSPLSLECTVEGTSNPNLYWYRQAAGRGLQLLFYSVGIGQISSEVPQNLSASRPQDRQFILSSKKLLLSDSGFYLCAWATGANVLTFGAGSRLTVL.

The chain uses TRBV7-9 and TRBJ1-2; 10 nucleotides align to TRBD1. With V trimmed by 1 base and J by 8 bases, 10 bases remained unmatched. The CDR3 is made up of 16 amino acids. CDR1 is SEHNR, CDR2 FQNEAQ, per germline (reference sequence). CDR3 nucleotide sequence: TGTGCCAGCAGCTTAGGACCGGGACAGGGGCCCTCGGGCTACACCTTC. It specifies CASSLGPGQGPSGYTF. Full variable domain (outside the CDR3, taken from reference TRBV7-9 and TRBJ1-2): DTGVSQNPRHKITKRGQNVTFRCDPISEHNRLYWYRQTLGQGPEFLTYFQNEAQLEKSRLLSDRFSAERPKGSFSTLEIQRTEQGDSAMYLCASSLGPGQGPSGYTFGSGTRLTVV.

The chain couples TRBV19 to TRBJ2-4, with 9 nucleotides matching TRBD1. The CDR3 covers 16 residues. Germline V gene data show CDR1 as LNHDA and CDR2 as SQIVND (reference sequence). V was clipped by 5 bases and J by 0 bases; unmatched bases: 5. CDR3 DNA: TGTGCCAGTAGTGTGGGGACAGGGTTAGCCAAAAACATTCAGTACTTC. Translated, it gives CASSVGTGLAKNIQYF.

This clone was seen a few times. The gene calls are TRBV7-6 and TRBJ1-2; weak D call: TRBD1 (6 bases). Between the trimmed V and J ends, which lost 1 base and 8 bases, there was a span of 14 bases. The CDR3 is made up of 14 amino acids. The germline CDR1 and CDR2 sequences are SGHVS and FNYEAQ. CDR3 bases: TGTGCCAGCAGCTTAGATCCGGGGGGCGGAGGCTACACCTTC. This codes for CASSLDPGGGGYTF.

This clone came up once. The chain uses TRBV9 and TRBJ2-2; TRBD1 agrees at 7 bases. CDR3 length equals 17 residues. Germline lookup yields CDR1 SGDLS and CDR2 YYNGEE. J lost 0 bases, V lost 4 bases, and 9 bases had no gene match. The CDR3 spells CASSKRGLPTNTGELFF. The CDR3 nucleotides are TGTGCCAGCAGCAAGAGGGGGCTGCCTACGAACACCGGGGAGCTGTTTTTT.

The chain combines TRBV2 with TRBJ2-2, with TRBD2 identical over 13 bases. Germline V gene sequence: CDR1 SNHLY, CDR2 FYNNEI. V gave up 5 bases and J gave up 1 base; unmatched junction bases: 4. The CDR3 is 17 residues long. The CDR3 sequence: CASSRRTSGGNTGELFF. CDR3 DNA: TGTGCCAGCAGTCGGAGGACTAGCGGGGGGAACACCGGGGAGCTGTTTTTT.

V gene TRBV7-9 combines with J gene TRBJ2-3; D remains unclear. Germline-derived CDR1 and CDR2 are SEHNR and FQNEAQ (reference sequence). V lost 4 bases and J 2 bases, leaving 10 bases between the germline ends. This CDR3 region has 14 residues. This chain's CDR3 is CASSSQRHTDTQYF. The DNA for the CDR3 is TGTGCCAGCAGCTCTCAGAGACACACAGATACGCAGTATTTT.

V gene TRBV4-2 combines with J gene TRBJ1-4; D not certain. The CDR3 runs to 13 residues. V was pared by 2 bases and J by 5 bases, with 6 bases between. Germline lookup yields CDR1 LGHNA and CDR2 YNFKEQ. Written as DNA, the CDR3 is TGTGCCAGCAGCCAACGCAGAAATGAAAAACTGTTTTTT. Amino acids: CASSQRRNEKLFF.

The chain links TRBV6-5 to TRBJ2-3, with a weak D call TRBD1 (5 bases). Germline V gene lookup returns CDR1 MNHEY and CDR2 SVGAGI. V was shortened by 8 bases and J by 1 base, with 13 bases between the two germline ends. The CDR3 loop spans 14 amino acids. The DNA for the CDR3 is TGTGCCAGCCGGCAGGGCTTAGGCACAGATACGCAGTATTTT. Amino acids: CASRQGLGTDTQYF.

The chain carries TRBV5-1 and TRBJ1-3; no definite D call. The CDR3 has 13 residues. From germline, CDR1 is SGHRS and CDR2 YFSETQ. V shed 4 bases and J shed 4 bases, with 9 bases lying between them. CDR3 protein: CASSERRGNTIYF. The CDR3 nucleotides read TGCGCCAGCAGCGAACGGAGGGGAAACACCATATATTTT. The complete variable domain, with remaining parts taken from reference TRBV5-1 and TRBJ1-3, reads KAGVTQTPRYLIKTRGQQVTLSCSPISGHRSVSWYQQTPGQGLQFLFEYFSETQRNKGNFPGRFSGRQFSNSRSEMNVSTLELGDSALYLCASSERRGNTIYFGEGSWLTVV.

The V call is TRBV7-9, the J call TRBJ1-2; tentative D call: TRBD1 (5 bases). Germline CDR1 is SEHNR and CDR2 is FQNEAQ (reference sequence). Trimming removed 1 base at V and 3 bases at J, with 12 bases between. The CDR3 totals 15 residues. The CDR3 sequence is CASSLVLGGYYGYTF. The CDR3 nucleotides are TGTGCCAGCAGCTTAGTACTGGGGGGGTACTATGGCTACACCTTC. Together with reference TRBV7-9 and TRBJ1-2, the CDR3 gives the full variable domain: DTGVSQNPRHKITKRGQNVTFRCDPISEHNRLYWYRQTLGQGPEFLTYFQNEAQLEKSRLLSDRFSAERPKGSFSTLEIQRTEQGDSAMYLCASSLVLGGYYGYTFGSGTRLTVV.

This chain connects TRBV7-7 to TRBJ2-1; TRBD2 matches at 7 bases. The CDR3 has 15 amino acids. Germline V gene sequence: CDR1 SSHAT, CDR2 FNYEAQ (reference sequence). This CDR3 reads CASGPTSSSYNEQFF. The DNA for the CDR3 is TGTGCTAGCGGGCCAACCTCGAGCTCCTACAATGAGCAGTTCTTC.